Sequencing of this T cell receptor beta chain was carried out in a study of T cell responses to AZD1222 COVID-19 vaccine. Sequencing used immunoSEQ multiplex PCR; TCRdb keeps in-frame clones, though not all of them. The sample contains around 140,000 clones, around 87% of which appear only once. The CDR3 consists of 14 residues. Germline V lookup: CDR1 SGDLS, CDR2 YYNGEE. Trimming at V came to 4 bases and at J to 6 bases, leaving 8 bases not matched to a gene. This receptor was obtained from an adult in good health. Here the sequenced sample was peripheral blood, taken on day 0 of AZD1222 vaccination. The rearrangement joins TRBV9 to TRBJ2-3; 7 bases fit TRBD1. CDR3 DNA sequence: TGTGCCAGCAGCCCCGAGACAGGGACCGATACGCAGTATTTT. This sequence encodes CASSPETGTDTQYF. The variable domain in full, completed from reference TRBV9 and TRBJ2-3, reads DSGVTQTPKHLITATGQRVTLRCSPRSGDLSVYWYQQSLDQGLQFLIQYYNGEERAKGNILERFSAQQFPDLHSELNLSSLELGDSALYFCASSPETGTDTQYFGPGTRLTVL.